These 31 T cell receptor beta chains were all obtained from the same sample, sequenced in a study of Ad26.COV2.S vaccination and SARS-CoV-2 variants. As for treatment: some 20 received Ad26.COV2.S at low or high dose, single or two shots; 5 received placebo; per-sample allocation not given. It was on day 63 after the first vaccine or placebo injection that samples were taken. TCRdb keeps only in-frame clones here, not all; method: immunoSEQ multiplex PCR. The sample consists of 380,000 or so clones, 75% to 90% of them appearing once. The sequencing used peripheral blood, collected in a trial of Ad26.COV2.S vaccine versus placebo. The receptor set was obtained from a person between 18 and 65 years old who received the Ad26.COV2.S COVID-19 vaccine or a placebo.

To note about this clone: Germline and junction disagree at one end, which may indicate a read error. This sequence joins TRBV20-1 and TRBJ2-3, with D perhaps TRBD1 or TRBD2 (6 bases each). The CDR3 is made up of 11 amino acids. CDR1 DFQATT and CDR2 SNEGSKA come from the germline V gene (reference sequence). CDR3 sequence: CSATGALLNLF. CDR3 coding DNA: TGCAGTGCTACGGGGGCTCTACTCAACCTTTTT.

The CDR3 loop is CSVEESTGTFDGYTF. The CDR3 DNA reads TGCAGCGTTGAAGAAAGTACCGGGACGTTCGATGGCTACACCTTC. The chain carries TRBV29-1 and TRBJ1-2; the D gene is possibly TRBD1 (5 bases). V lost 0 bases and J 6 bases, leaving 17 bases between the germline ends. The CDR3 sequence is 15 residues long. Germline values: CDR1 SQVTM, CDR2 ANQGSEA.

V usage is TRBV28 and J usage is TRBJ2-1; unclear D gene. V was clipped by 3 bases and J by 5 bases, with 14 bases between them. This CDR3 is built from 15 residues. Looked up from germline, CDR1 is MDHEN and CDR2 is SYDVKM. CDR3 loop: CASSLVLVFDNEQFF. The CDR3 bases are TGTGCCAGCAGTTTGGTCCTAGTTTTCGACAATGAGCAGTTCTTC.

V is TRBV20-1 and J is TRBJ2-1; tentative D call: TRBD2 (6 bases). The CDR3 length is 11 residues. V was cut by 5 bases and J by 7 bases, with 9 bases left in between. The germline V gene has CDR1 DFQATT and CDR2 SNEGSKA (reference sequence). The CDR3 sequence: CSALLANEQFF. CDR3 nucleotides: TGCAGTGCTCTTCTAGCGAATGAGCAGTTCTTC.

This chain uses TRBV3-1 (or the pseudogene TRBV3-2) with TRBJ2-1; 7 positions match TRBD2. Germline V gene lookup returns CDR1 LGHDT and CDR2 YNNKEL (reference sequence). There are 15 residues in the CDR3. V shed 2 bases, J shed 8 bases, and the junction held 9 bases outside the gene matches. The CDR3 region has the DNA TGTGCCAGCAGCCAAACCCAGCGGGGTTTCTATGAGCAGTTCTTC. Amino acids: CASSQTQRGFYEQFF.

J is TRBJ1-1 and V is TRBV5-1; D is possibly TRBD1 (5 bases). Germline assignment: CDR1 SGHRS and CDR2 YFSETQ. V gave up 5 bases and J gave up 5 bases, with 16 bases separating them. CDR3 length equals 14 residues. The CDR3 DNA reads as TGCGCCAGCAGTTGGGACTCAGGCGGAACTGAAGCTTTCTTT. This codes for CASSWDSGGTEAFF.

This rearrangement joins TRBV5-8 to TRBJ2-7; TRBD2 might be the D (6 bases). Germline CDR1 reads SGHTS; CDR2 reads YDEGEE. The length of the CDR3 is 12 residues. Trimming removed 3 bases at V and 11 bases at J, with 15 bases between. CDR3: CASSSGVWLEYF. Written as DNA, the CDR3 is TGTGCCAGCAGCTCGGGGGTCTGGCTTGAGTACTTC.

V gene TRBV6-1 combines with J gene TRBJ1-1; D not resolved. Looked up from germline, CDR1 is MNHNS and CDR2 is SASEGT. The CDR3 is made up of 14 amino acids. V lost 1 base to trimming and J lost 8 bases, with 14 bases between them. CDR3 residues: CASSEGLYPQEAFF. The CDR3 nucleotides read TGTGCCAGCAGTGAAGGACTTTATCCCCAAGAAGCTTTCTTT.

For this clone: This sample also contains other DNA sequences that code for the same CDR3. The chain couples TRBV5-1 to TRBJ1-2; TRBD1 matches at 12 bases. This CDR3 is 15 amino acids long. CDR1 SGHRS and CDR2 YFSETQ come from the germline V gene. Trimming cost V 4 bases and J 3 bases; bases outside gene matches: 4. The CDR3 sequence: CASSPGQGAYYGYTF. CDR3 nucleotides: TGCGCCAGCAGCCCGGGACAGGGGGCTTACTATGGCTACACCTTC.

J is TRBJ2-3 and V is TRBV10-3; 7 nucleotides agree with TRBD1. Germline values: CDR1 ENHRY, CDR2 SYGVKD. The CDR3 consists of 14 residues. The V gene end was trimmed by 5 bases and the J gene end by 2 bases; junction bases not matched to a gene: 4. This CDR3 reads CAISLGTDTDTQYF. The CDR3 DNA reads TGTGCCATCAGTCTCGGGACAGACACAGATACGCAGTATTTT.

The rearrangement links TRBV5-8 to TRBJ2-4, with D uncertain. The CDR3 spans 17 residues. The ends were cut back, 0 bases at V and 0 bases at J, with 13 bases in the middle. Germline CDR1 SGHTS, CDR2 YDEGEE. CDR3: CASSLGEGLIAKNIQYF. The CDR3 DNA sequence: TGTGCCAGCAGCTTGGGTGAAGGATTAATAGCCAAAAACATTCAGTACTTC.

This chain connects TRBV13 to TRBJ1-1; 12 positions match TRBD1. This CDR3 has 18 residues. V lost 4 bases, J lost 3 bases, and 12 bases stayed unmatched. CDR1 and CDR2 (germline): PRHDT, FYEKMQ (reference sequence). For the CDR3, the DNA is TGTGCCAGCAGCTCTCTCGGGGGGACAGGGGGCGTTTACACTGAAGCTTTCTTT. Translated, it gives CASSSLGGTGGVYTEAFF.

This sequence joins TRBV6-5 and TRBJ2-5; D perhaps matches TRBD2 (6 bases). Germline-derived CDR1 and CDR2 are MNHEY and SVGAGI. V was clipped by 8 bases and J by 5 bases, with 18 bases between them. The CDR3 runs to 14 residues. The CDR3 DNA reads TGTGCCAGCCACGAACCAGGCCGGGGGGAGACCCAGTACTTC. Its protein product is CASHEPGRGETQYF.

The chain has TRBV24-1 and TRBJ1-2, with unresolved D. Trimming left V 7 bases short and J 6 bases short, with 11 bases between. There are 12 residues in the CDR3. Germline values: CDR1 KGHDR, CDR2 SFDVKD. The CDR3 nucleotides read TGTGCCACCAGCGTCGGGGAAAATGGCTACACCTTC. Translating it yields CATSVGENGYTF.

The CDR3 region is CASNTGTEGELFF. The CDR3 DNA follows: TGTGCCAGCAACACAGGGACCGAAGGGGAGCTGTTTTTT. The chain joins TRBV9 to TRBJ2-2, with D perhaps TRBD1 (6 bases). From germline, CDR1 is SGDLS and CDR2 YYNGEE. The CDR3 spans 13 residues. Trimming cost V 6 bases and J 8 bases, with 14 bases left between them.

The CDR3: CASSVGTLTNYGYTF. CDR3 nucleotides: TGTGCCAGCAGCGTAGGCACACTTACTAACTATGGCTACACCTTC. The chain has TRBV9 and TRBJ1-2, with D uncertain. The V end was cut by 0 bases, the J end by 0 bases, with 9 bases between. CDR3 length equals 15 residues. Germline V gives CDR1 SGDLS, CDR2 YYNGEE.

The chain links TRBV28 to TRBJ1-2; maybe TRBD1 (6 bases). Germline loops: CDR1 MDHEN, CDR2 SYDVKM. Trimming took off 5 bases at V and 4 bases at J, with 17 bases between the two ends. The CDR3 has 15 residues. The CDR3 protein is CASSTSGARVYGYTF. For the CDR3, the DNA is TGTGCCAGCAGTACCTCGGGGGCGCGGGTCTATGGCTACACCTTC.

This clone was seen just once. J is TRBJ2-2 and V is TRBV19; 7 nucleotides align to TRBD1. The germline V gene has CDR1 LNHDA and CDR2 SQIVND (reference sequence). The V segment lost 6 bases and the J segment 5 bases; nucleotides outside the gene matches: 9. This CDR3 has 15 residues. The CDR3: CASRGLQGSTGELFF. The CDR3 DNA follows: TGTGCCAGTAGGGGCCTACAGGGGAGTACCGGGGAGCTGTTTTTT.

The chain carries TRBV11-2 and TRBJ1-3; the D gene is possibly TRBD1 (6 bases). Trimming left V 3 bases short and J 2 bases short, with 11 bases between. Per germline, CDR1 SGHAT and CDR2 FQNNGV. The length of the CDR3 is 15 residues. CDR3 DNA: TGTGCCAGCAGCTTCACCAGGGGCACTGGAAACACCATATATTTT. Amino acid sequence: CASSFTRGTGNTIYF.

The chain employs TRBV11-2 and TRBJ1-1; D is undetermined. Trimming took 3 bases from V and 1 from J, leaving 6 bases between them. Germline values: CDR1 SGHAT, CDR2 FQNNGV. The CDR3 extends over 13 amino acids. The CDR3 spells CASSFDSNTEAFF. The DNA of the CDR3 is TGTGCCAGCAGCTTCGACTCGAACACTGAAGCTTTCTTT.

This clone occurred a few times. In DNA, the CDR3 is TGTGCCAGCAGTCCTCCGGACAGGGGAAATAATTCACCCCTCCACTTT. This gives the protein CASSPPDRGNNSPLHF. The chain joins TRBV28 to TRBJ1-6, with TRBD1 matching 9 bases. With 5 bases clipped from V and 5 bases from J, the junction kept 7 bases outside the gene matches. The CDR3 covers 16 residues. CDR1 MDHEN and CDR2 SYDVKM come from the germline V gene.

The chain carries TRBV7-2 and TRBJ2-3; 7 nucleotides line up with TRBD2. Germline V lookup: CDR1 SGHTA, CDR2 FQGNSA. CDR3 size: 16 residues. J lost 3 bases, V lost 5 bases, and 11 bases had no gene match. The CDR3 sequence: CASSPAGAGTTDTQYF. For the CDR3, the DNA is TGTGCCAGCAGCCCCGCGGGAGCTGGGACTACAGATACGCAGTATTTT.

This chain connects TRBV15 to TRBJ1-1; 8 nucleotides agree with TRBD1. The CDR3 is 14 amino acids. CDR1 is LNHNV, CDR2 YYDKDF, per germline (reference sequence). V was clipped by 1 base and J by 5 bases; unmatched bases: 3. The CDR3 nucleotides read TGTGCCACCAGCAGAGCTCAGGGGGCTACTGAAGCTTTCTTT. As protein: CATSRAQGATEAFF.

The CDR3, as DNA: TGTGCCAGCAGCCCCGGGACTACCTACAATGAGCAGTTCTTC. This codes for CASSPGTTYNEQFF. V and J are TRBV9 and TRBJ2-1, with TRBD2 matching over 7 bases. CDR1 is SGDLS, CDR2 YYNGEE, per germline. CDR3 length: 14 residues. With 4 bases clipped from V and 2 bases from J, the junction kept 3 bases outside the gene matches.

The rearrangement uses TRBV30 and TRBJ1-4; D is unresolved. The CDR3 extends over 13 amino acids. CDR1 is GTSNPN, CDR2 SVGIG, per germline (reference sequence). Trimming left V 4 bases short and J 8 bases short, with 14 bases between. CDR3 residues: CAWNIYPGEKLFF. The CDR3 coding sequence is TGTGCCTGGAACATCTACCCGGGGGAAAAACTGTTTTTT.

This clone has just a few counts. CDR3 loop: CASRDRGSYEQYF. The CDR3 nucleotides read TGTGCCAGTCGAGACAGGGGGAGTTACGAGCAGTACTTC. The chain carries TRBV19 and TRBJ2-7, with TRBD1 identical over 9 bases. Germline V lookup: CDR1 LNHDA, CDR2 SQIVND (reference sequence). V shed 8 bases, J shed 4 bases, and the junction held 6 bases outside the gene matches. The CDR3 is 13 amino acids.

This sequence joins TRBV25-1 and TRBJ1-2; TRBD1 matches 11 bases. Germline assignment: CDR1 MGHDK and CDR2 SYGVNS. V gave up 6 bases and J gave up 5 bases; unmatched junction bases: 14. The CDR3 has 17 residues. The CDR3 sequence: CASREDGQGAKRYGYTF. As DNA, the CDR3 is TGTGCCAGCAGGGAGGACGGACAGGGGGCGAAAAGATATGGCTACACCTTC.

This chain joins TRBV7-8 and TRBJ1-1, with D possibly TRBD1 on 5 matching bases. The germline CDR1 and CDR2 sequences are SGHVS and FQNEAQ. Trimming pared 4 bases from V and 2 bases from J, leaving 11 bases between. The CDR3 runs 14 residues. CDR3 protein: CASSSLTVNTEAFF. DNA of the CDR3: TGTGCCAGCAGCTCGCTGACAGTTAACACTGAAGCTTTCTTT.

This clone has a handful of counts. V usage is TRBV6-6 and J usage is TRBJ1-2; the D gene is possibly TRBD1 (6 bases). The CDR3 is made up of 16 amino acids. Per the germline V gene, CDR1 is MNHNY and CDR2 is SVGAGI (reference sequence). The V end lost 2 bases, the J end lost 0 bases, and 13 bases lay between the germline ends. In DNA, the CDR3 is TGTGCCAGCAGTTACCCGACAGGCCGAGCTAACTATGGCTACACCTTC. Translation: CASSYPTGRANYGYTF.

This sequence joins TRBV5-1 and TRBJ1-1; no definite D call. Germline CDR1 SGHRS, CDR2 YFSETQ. V was pared by 5 bases and J by 1 base, with 12 bases between. This CDR3 has 14 residues. The CDR3 DNA reads TGCGCCAGCAGGGAGCTTTGGGGGAACACTGAAGCTTTCTTT. Translation gives CASRELWGNTEAFF. The variable domain in full, with the rest retrieved from reference TRBV5-1 and TRBJ1-1, is KAGVTQTPRYLIKTRGQQVTLSCSPISGHRSVSWYQQTPGQGLQFLFEYFSETQRNKGNFPGRFSGRQFSNSRSEMNVSTLELGDSALYLCASRELWGNTEAFFGQGTRLTVV.

The chain couples TRBV5-1 to TRBJ1-4; 8 bases agree with TRBD1. J was trimmed by 8 bases and V by 2 bases; bases with no gene match: 14. Per the germline V gene, CDR1 is SGHRS and CDR2 is YFSETQ. The CDR3 runs to 17 residues. This CDR3 is CASSFGTGGPGGEKLFF. Written as DNA, the CDR3 is TGCGCCAGCAGCTTCGGTACAGGGGGACCGGGAGGGGAAAAACTGTTTTTT.